This T cell receptor beta chain is drawn from a study of Graves' ophthalmopathy and Graves' hyperthyroidism. Stable hyperthyroidism denotes an absence of ophthalmopathy throughout 18 months of follow-up. The study excluded patients with other autoimmune diseases, uncontrolled infections, pregnancy or lactation. The evidence that diagnosis relied on was clinical symptoms, serum thyroxine, TRAb, thyroid ultrasound and orbital computed tomography. Study-wide results and caveats: Among expanded thyroid clonotypes above 0.001 frequency, most also occurred in blood.

This clonotype was seen repeatedly, ten times or more. The antigen is undetermined. Germline-derived CDR1 and CDR2 are KGHDR and SFDVKD. This CDR3 spans 12 amino acids. V lost 2 bases to trimming and J lost 7 bases, with 8 bases between them. RNA transcripts provided the template for amplifying TCR beta CDR3 regions. First-round RT-PCR employed HTBI primers, with a second-round multiplex PCR after it. TCRdb itself ran the multiplex PCR reads through MiXCR, one entry per CDR3 protein. The sample includes 600,000 to 650,000 distinct CDR3 sequences, 20% to 25% of them seen just once. The receptor comes from a young woman with stable Graves' hyperthyroidism. Some clones in this sample may be carry-over from other donors' samples. The specimen was peripheral blood. The V gene is TRBV24-1, the J gene TRBJ2-7; D unresolved. In DNA form, the CDR3 reads TGTGCCACCAGTGATTCTGGACGGGAGCAGTACTTC. Translation gives CATSDSGREQYF.